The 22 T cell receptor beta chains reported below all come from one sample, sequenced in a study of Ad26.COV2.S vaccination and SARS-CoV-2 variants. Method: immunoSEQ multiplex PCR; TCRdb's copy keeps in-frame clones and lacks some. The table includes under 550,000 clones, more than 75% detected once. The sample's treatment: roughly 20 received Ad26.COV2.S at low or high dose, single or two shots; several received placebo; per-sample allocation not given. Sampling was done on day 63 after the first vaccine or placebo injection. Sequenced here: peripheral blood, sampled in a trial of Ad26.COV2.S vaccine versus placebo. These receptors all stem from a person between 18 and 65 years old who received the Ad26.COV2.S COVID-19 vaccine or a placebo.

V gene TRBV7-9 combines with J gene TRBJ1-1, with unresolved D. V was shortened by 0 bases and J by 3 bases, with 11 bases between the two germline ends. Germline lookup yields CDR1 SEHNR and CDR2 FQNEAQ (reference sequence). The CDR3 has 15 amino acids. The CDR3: CASSLARGRDTEAFF. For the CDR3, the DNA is TGTGCCAGCAGCTTAGCTCGGGGAAGGGACACTGAAGCTTTCTTT.

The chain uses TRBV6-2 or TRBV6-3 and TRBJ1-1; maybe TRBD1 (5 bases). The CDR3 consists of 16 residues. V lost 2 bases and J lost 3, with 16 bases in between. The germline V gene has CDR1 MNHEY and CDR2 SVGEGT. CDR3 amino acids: CASSYTVGTWHTEAFF. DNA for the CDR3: TGTGCCAGCAGTTACACCGTTGGGACCTGGCACACTGAAGCTTTCTTT.

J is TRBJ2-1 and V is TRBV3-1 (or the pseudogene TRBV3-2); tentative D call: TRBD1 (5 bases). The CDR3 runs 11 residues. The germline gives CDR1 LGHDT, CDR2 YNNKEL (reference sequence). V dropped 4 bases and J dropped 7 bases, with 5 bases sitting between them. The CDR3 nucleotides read TGTGCCAGCAGCCGACAGAATGAGCAGTTCTTC. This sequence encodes CASSRQNEQFF.

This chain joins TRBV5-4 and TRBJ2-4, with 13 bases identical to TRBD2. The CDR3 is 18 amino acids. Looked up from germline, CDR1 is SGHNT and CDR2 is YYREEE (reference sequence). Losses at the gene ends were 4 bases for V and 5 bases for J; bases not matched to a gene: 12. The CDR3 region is CASSPRGLAGAVENIQYF. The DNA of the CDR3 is TGTGCCAGCAGCCCGAGAGGACTAGCGGGGGCTGTTGAAAACATTCAGTACTTC.

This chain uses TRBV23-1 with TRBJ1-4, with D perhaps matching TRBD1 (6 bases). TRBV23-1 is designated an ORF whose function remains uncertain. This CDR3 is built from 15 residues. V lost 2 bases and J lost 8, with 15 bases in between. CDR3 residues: CASSQRPGTREKLFF. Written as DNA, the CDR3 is TGCGCCAGCAGTCAACGACCAGGGACAAGAGAAAAACTGTTTTTT.

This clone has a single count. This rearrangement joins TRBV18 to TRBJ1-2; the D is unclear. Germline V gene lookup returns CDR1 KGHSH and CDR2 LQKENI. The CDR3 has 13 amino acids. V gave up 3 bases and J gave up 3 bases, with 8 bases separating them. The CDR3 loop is CASSPELDYGYTF. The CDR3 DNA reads TGTGCCAGCTCACCCGAACTGGACTATGGCTACACCTTC.

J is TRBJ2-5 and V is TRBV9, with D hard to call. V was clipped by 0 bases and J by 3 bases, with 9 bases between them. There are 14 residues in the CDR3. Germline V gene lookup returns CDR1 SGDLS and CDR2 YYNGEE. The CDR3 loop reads CASSVGVWEETQYF. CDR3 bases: TGTGCCAGCAGCGTAGGGGTTTGGGAAGAGACCCAGTACTTC. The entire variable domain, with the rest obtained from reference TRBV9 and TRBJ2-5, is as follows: DSGVTQTPKHLITATGQRVTLRCSPRSGDLSVYWYQQSLDQGLQFLIQYYNGEERAKGNILERFSAQQFPDLHSELNLSSLELGDSALYFCASSVGVWEETQYFGPGTRLLVL.

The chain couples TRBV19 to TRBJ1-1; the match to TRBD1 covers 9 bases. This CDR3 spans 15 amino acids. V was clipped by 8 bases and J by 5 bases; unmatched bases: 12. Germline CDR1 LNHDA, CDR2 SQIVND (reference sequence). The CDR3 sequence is CASWGQGFRMTEAFF. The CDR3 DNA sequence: TGTGCCAGTTGGGGACAGGGATTCAGGATGACTGAAGCTTTCTTT.

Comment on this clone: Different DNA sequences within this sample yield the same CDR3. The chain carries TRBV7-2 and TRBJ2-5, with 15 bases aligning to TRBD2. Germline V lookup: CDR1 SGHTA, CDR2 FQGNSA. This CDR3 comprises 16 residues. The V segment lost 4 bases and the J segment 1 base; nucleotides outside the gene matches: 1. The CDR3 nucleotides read TGTGCCAGCAGCTCGGGACTAGCGGGGGGCCAAGAGACCCAGTACTTC. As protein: CASSSGLAGGQETQYF.

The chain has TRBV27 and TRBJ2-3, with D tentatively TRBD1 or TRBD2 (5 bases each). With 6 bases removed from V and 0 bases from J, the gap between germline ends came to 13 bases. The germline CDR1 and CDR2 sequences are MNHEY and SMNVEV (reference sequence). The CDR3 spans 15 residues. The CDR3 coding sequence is TGTGCCAGCAGGTGGGGGATCTCTAGCACAGATACGCAGTATTTT. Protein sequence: CASRWGISSTDTQYF.

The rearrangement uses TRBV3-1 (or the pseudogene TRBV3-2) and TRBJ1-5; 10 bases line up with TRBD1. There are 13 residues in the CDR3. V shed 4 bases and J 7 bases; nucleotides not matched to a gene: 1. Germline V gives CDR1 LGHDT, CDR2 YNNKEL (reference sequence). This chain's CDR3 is CASSRGQGQPQHF. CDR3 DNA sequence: TGTGCCAGCAGCCGGGGACAGGGGCAGCCCCAGCATTTT.

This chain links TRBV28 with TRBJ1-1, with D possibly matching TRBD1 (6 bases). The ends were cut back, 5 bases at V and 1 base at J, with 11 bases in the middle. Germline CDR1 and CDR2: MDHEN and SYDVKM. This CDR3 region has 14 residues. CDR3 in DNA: TGTGCCAGCAGTCAACCGGACAGGAACACTGAAGCTTTCTTT. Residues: CASSQPDRNTEAFF.

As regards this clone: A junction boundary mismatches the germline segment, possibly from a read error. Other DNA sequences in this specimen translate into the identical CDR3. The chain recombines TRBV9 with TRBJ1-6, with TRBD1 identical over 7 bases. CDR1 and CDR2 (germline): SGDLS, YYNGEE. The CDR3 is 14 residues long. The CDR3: CASRPTGNNSPLHF. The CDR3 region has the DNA TGTGCTAGCAGACCGACAGGGAACAATTCACCCCTCCACTTT.

In DNA form, the CDR3 reads TGTGCCTGGACTTGGGGGTCCCCAAGCTCCTACAATGAGCAGTTCTTC. Amino acid sequence: CAWTWGSPSSYNEQFF. V is TRBV30 and J is TRBJ2-1; either TRBD1 or TRBD2 may fit D (5 bases each). V lost 4 bases and J lost 0, with 16 bases in between. Germline lookup yields CDR1 GTSNPN and CDR2 SVGIG (reference sequence). The CDR3 extends over 16 amino acids.

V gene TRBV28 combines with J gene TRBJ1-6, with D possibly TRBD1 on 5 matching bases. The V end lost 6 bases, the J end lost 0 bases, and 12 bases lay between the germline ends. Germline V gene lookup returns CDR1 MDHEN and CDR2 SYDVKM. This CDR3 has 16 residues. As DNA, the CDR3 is TGTGCCAGCAGCCGCGACAGAAGCTCCTATAATTCACCCCTCCACTTT. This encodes CASSRDRSSYNSPLHF.

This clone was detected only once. CDR3 in amino acids: CSVEGSESTDTQYF. The CDR3 bases are TGCAGCGTTGAAGGGTCAGAGTCCACAGATACGCAGTATTTT. V gene TRBV29-1 combines with J gene TRBJ2-3; D unresolved. Germline V lookup: CDR1 SQVTM, CDR2 ANQGSEA. The CDR3 runs 14 residues. The V and J ends lost 1 base and 2 bases respectively, with 10 bases between them.

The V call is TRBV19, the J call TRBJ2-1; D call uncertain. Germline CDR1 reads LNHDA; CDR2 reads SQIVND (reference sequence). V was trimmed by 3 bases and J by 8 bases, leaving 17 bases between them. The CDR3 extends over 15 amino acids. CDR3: CASSISPSGVYEQFF. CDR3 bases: TGTGCCAGTAGTATTAGCCCGTCTGGGGTGTATGAGCAGTTCTTC. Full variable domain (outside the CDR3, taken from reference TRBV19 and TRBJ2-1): DGGITQSPKYLFRKEGQNVTLSCEQNLNHDAMYWYRQDPGQGLRLIYYSQIVNDFQKGDIAEGYSVSREKKESFPLTVTSAQKNPTAFYLCASSISPSGVYEQFFGPGTRLTVL.

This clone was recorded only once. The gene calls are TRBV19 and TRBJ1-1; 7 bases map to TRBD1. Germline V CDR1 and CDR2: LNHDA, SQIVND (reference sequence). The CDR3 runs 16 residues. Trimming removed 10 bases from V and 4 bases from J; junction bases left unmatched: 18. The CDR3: CAIRGRAGGSSTEAFF. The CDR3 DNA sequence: TGTGCCATTCGGGGCCGGGCAGGGGGGTCGAGCACTGAAGCTTTCTTT. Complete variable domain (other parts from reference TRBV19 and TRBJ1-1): DGGITQSPKYLFRKEGQNVTLSCEQNLNHDAMYWYRQDPGQGLRLIYYSQIVNDFQKGDIAEGYSVSREKKESFPLTVTSAQKNPTAFYLCAIRGRAGGSSTEAFFGQGTRLTVV.

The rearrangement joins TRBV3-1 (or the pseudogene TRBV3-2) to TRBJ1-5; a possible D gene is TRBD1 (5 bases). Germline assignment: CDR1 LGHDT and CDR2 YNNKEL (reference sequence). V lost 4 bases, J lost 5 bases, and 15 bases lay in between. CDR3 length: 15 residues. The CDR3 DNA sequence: TGTGCCAGCAGCCCTAGGGCGGGGACCGATCAGCCCCAGCATTTT. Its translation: CASSPRAGTDQPQHF.

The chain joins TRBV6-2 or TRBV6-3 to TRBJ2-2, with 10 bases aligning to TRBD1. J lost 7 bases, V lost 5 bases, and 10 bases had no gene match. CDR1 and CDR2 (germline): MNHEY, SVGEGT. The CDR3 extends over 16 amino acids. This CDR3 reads CASSRTGGGNGGELFF. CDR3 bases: TGTGCCAGCAGTCGGACAGGGGGAGGTAATGGCGGGGAGCTGTTTTTT.

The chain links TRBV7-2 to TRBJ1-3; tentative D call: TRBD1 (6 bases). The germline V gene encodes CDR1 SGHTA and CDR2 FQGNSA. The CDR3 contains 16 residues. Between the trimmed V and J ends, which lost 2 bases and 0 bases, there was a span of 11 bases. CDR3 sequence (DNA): TGTGCCAGCAGCTTATGGGGGCAGATCTCTGGAAACACCATATATTTT. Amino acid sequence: CASSLWGQISGNTIYF.

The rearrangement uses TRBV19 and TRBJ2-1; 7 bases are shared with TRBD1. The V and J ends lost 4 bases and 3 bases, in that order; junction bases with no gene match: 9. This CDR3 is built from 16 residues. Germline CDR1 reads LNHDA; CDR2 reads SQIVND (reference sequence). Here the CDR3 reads CASSNKRTGSYNEQFF. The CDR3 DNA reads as TGTGCCAGTAGTAACAAGCGGACAGGAAGCTACAATGAGCAGTTCTTC.